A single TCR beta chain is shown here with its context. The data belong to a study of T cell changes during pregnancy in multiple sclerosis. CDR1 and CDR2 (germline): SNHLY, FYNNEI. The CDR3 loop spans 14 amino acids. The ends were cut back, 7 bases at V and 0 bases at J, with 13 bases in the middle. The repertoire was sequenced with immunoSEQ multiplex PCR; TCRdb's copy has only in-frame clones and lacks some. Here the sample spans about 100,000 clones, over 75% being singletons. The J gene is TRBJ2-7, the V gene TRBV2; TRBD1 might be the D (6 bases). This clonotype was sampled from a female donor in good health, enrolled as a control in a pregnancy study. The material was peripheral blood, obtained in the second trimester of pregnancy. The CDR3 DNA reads TGTGCCAGCAAAAGGACAGAGAGCTCCTACGAGCAGTACTTC. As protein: CASKRTESSYEQYF.